This T cell receptor (beta chain) is from a study of blood T cell repertoires in COVID-19 (dated by TCRdb to 2018 to 2020). Concerning the study at large: The collaborator samples originated in the United States, Italy and Spain and spanned the acute and convalescent phases of COVID-19. The material from the prospective study consisted of cDNA or gDNA derived from T cells, B-cell-depleted T cells, or PBMCs. Subjects who had been exposed to COVID-19, were actively infected with it, or had recovered from it provided the deeply sampled blood TCRbeta repertoires that made up the dataset. The repertoires were released in a freely available public database meant as a resource for research on the immune response to SARS-CoV-2. Samples came from the ongoing ImmuneRACE study (first 160 participants) plus 1,254 subjects from 6 global collaborators. Sample metadata almost always included a de-identified subject ID, COVID-19 status, age in years and sex. HLA class I and class II types, where available, came from metadata supplied by the sample provider rather than from assay-based typing. Here is what the overall study found, with its caveats: Clinical and demographic metadata were provided uncurated, with the amount varying by source and participant.

V is trimmed back by 4 bases and J by 6 bases, and the junction contains 7 bases that no gene match accounts for. Measured from the cysteine to the phenylalanine, the CDR3 is 14 residues long. CDR3 DNA only is kept here, 42 bases in frame from base 1. The germline V gene (reference sequence) supplies CDR1 SEHNR and CDR2 FQNEAQ. TCRbeta CDR3 regions were amplified from genomic DNA by means of the immunoSEQ Assay, a bias-controlled multiplex PCR. The original methods were these. Within the assay, amplification of reference gene primers was used to estimate how many nucleated cells each sample contained. Sequence reads were collapsed and filtered to measure the absolute abundance of every unique TCRbeta CDR3 rearrangement. For each sample, productive Simpson clonality was calculated as the square root of Simpson's diversity index across productive rearrangements. In its TCRdb copy, this immuneACCESS table keeps in-frame sequences only and misses some clones. Where compared with another copy, unresolved V genes explain less than half of these, and the others have no known cause. V, J and clone size reflect that table, while D and trimming were determined from the DNA. Here the sample has a few hundred thousand clones; around 90% occur a single time. Approximately 2.3% of the sample lies in the top ten.

In Seattle, one collaborating source enrolled patients while the infection was active and tracked those patients longitudinally over the course of disease. Collaborating institutions collected whole blood in K2EDTA tubes following their own protocols. For TCRbeta analysis, collaborators shipped samples as frozen whole blood, isolated PBMCs, or DNA extracted from either of those sample types. Concerning this clone: Its antigen has not been determined. No qualities accompany the bases; no much larger clone lies one base away.

The rearranged segments are TRBV7-9 and TRBJ1-2; TRBD1 agrees with 8 junctional bases. The source material was peripheral blood. This clonotype originated in an older woman with COVID-19, enrolled during active disease. The CDR3 protein sequence reads: CASSSNQGAHGYTF. The sequenced DNA: TGTGCCAGCAGCTCAAACCAGGGGGCCCATGGCTACACCTTC.